Included here is one T cell receptor (beta chain) sequence, with context. The protocol was immunoSEQ multiplex PCR, while the TCRdb copy is restricted to in-frame clones and leaves out a portion. The table has roughly 100,000 clones, 90% to 95% seen once. The data derive from a study of T cells in pancreatic ductal adenocarcinoma. The germline gives CDR1 LNHDA, CDR2 SQIVND (reference sequence). The CDR3 extends over 12 amino acids. Trimming shortened V by 7 bases and J by 4 bases, and 11 bases separated the two germline ends. Surgery without prior neoadjuvant therapy was the treatment of the selected pancreatic ductal adenocarcinoma patients.

This receptor was taken from a human donor with pancreatic ductal adenocarcinoma. Sequencing was performed on PBMCs. The J gene is TRBJ2-7, the V gene TRBV19; D unresolved. The chain's CDR3 is CASTKFQYEQYF. CDR3 in DNA: TGTGCCAGTACTAAATTTCAATACGAGCAGTACTTC.